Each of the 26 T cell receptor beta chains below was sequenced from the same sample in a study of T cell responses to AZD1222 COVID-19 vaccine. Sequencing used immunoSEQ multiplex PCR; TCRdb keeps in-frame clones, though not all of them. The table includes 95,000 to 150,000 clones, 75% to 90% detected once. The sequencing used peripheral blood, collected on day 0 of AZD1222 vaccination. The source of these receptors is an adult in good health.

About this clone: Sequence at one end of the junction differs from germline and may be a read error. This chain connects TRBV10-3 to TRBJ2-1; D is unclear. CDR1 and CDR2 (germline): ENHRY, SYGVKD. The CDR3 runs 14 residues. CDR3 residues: CAISPTGSNNEQFF. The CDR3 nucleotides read TGTGCCATCAGCCCGACCGGCTCCAACAATGAGCAGTTCTTC.

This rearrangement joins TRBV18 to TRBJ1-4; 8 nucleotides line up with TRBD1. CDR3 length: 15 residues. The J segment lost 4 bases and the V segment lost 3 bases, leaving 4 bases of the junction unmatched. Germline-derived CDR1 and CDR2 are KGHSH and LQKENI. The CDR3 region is CASSPRTGSNEKLFF. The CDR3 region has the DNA TGTGCCAGCTCACCCCGGACAGGGAGTAATGAAAAACTGTTTTTT.

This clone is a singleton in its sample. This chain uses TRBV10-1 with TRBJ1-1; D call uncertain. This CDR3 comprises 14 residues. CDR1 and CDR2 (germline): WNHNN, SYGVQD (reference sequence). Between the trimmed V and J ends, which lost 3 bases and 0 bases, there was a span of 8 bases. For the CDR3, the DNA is TGCGCCAGCAGTGAAGCACAGTTGAACACTGAAGCTTTCTTT. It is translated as CASSEAQLNTEAFF.

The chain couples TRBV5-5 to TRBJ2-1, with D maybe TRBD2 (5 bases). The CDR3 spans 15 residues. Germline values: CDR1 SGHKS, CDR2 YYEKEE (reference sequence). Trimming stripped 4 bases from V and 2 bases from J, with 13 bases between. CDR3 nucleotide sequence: TGTGCCAGCAGCCCCCCGGGGATGGCCTACAATGAGCAGTTCTTC. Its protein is CASSPPGMAYNEQFF.

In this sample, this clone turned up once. The DNA of the CDR3 is TGTGCCAGCAGCTTAATGAGGGGGGACACTGAAGCTTTCTTT. Its translation: CASSLMRGDTEAFF. The rearrangement links TRBV7-3 to TRBJ1-1; D might be TRBD1 (6 bases). The CDR3 has 14 residues. The V and J ends lost 1 base and 3 bases respectively, with 9 bases between them. Germline CDR1 is SGHTA and CDR2 is FQGTGA.

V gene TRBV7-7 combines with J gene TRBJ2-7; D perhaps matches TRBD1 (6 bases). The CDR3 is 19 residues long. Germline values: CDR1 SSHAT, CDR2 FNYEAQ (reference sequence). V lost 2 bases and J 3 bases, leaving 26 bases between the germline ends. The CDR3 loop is CASSLLIPEQGRDGYEQYF. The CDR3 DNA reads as TGTGCCAGCAGCTTACTAATCCCGGAACAGGGAAGGGATGGCTACGAGCAGTACTTC.

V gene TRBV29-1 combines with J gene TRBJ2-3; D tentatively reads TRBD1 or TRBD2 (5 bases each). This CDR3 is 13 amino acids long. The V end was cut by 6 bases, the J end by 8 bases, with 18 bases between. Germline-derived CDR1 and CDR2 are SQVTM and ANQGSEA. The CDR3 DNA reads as TGCAGCGTCGGTCTGAGGGGAATCGGTACGCAGTATTTT. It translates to CSVGLRGIGTQYF.

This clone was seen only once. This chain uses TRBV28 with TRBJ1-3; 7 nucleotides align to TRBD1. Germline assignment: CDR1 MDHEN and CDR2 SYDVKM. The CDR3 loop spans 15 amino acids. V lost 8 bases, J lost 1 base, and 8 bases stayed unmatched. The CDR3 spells CASWGQIPSGNTIYF. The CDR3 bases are TGTGCCAGCTGGGGACAGATCCCTTCTGGAAACACCATATATTTT.

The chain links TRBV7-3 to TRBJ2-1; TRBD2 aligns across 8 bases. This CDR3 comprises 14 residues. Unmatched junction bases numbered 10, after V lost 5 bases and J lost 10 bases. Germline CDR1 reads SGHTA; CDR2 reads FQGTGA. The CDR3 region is CASSPSGRLVEQFF. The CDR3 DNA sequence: TGTGCCAGCAGCCCAAGCGGGAGATTGGTCGAGCAGTTCTTC.

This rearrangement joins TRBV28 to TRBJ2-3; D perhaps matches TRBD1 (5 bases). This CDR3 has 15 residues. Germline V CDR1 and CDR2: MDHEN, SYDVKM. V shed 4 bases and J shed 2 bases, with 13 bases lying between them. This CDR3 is CASSSQGIYTDTQYF. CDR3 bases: TGTGCCAGCAGTTCCCAGGGTATTTACACAGATACGCAGTATTTT.

DNA of the CDR3: TGTGCCAGTAGGCCAAGGACCCCCCTAGCGGGAGGAACAGATACGCAGTATTTT. Protein: CASRPRTPLAGGTDTQYF. The chain recombines TRBV27 with TRBJ2-3; 11 bases fit TRBD2. Germline V lookup: CDR1 MNHEY, CDR2 SMNVEV (reference sequence). The CDR3 contains 18 residues. Unmatched junction bases numbered 17, after V lost 9 bases and J lost 3 bases.

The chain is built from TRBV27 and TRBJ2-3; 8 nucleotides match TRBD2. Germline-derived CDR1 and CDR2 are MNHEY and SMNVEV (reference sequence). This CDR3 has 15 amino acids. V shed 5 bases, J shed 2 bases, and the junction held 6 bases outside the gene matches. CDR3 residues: CASSTLAGTTDTQYF. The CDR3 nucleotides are TGTGCCAGCAGTACCTTAGCGGGGACCACAGATACGCAGTATTTT.

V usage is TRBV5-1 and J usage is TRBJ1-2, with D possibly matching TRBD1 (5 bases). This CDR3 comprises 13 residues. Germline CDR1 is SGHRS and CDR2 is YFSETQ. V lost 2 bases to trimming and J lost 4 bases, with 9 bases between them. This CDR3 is CASSFGHLYGYTF. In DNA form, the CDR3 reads TGCGCCAGCAGCTTTGGACACCTCTATGGCTACACCTTC.

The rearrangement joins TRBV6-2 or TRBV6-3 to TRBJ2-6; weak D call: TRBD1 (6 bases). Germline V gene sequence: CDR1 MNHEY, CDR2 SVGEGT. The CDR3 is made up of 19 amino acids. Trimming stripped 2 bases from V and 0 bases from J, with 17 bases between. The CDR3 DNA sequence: TGTGCCAGCAGTTACAACGACCAGGGGATCCGCTCTGGGGCCAACGTCCTGACTTTC. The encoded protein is CASSYNDQGIRSGANVLTF.

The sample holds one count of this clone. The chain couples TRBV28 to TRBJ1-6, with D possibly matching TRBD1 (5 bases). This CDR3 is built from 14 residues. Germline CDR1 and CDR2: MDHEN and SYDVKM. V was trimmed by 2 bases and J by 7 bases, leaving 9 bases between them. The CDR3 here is CASSLIPGNSPLHF. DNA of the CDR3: TGTGCCAGCAGTTTAATCCCAGGGAATTCACCCCTCCACTTT.

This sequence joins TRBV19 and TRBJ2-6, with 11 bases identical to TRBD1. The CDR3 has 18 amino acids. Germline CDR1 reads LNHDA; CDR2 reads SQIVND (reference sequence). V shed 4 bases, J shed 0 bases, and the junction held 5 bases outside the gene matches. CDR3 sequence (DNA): TGTGCCAGTAGTAGGGGACAGGGGGTTGACTCTGGGGCCAACGTCCTGACTTTC. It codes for CASSRGQGVDSGANVLTF. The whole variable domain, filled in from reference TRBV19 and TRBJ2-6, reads DGGITQSPKYLFRKEGQNVTLSCEQNLNHDAMYWYRQDPGQGLRLIYYSQIVNDFQKGDIAEGYSVSREKKESFPLTVTSAQKNPTAFYLCASSRGQGVDSGANVLTFGAGSRLTVL.

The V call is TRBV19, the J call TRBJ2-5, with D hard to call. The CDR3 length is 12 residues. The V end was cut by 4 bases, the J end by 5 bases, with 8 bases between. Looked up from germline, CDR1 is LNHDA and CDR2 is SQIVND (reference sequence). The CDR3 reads CASSRPPETQYF. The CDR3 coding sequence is TGTGCCAGTAGTAGACCCCCGGAGACCCAGTACTTC. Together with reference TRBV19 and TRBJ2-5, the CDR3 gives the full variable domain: DGGITQSPKYLFRKEGQNVTLSCEQNLNHDAMYWYRQDPGQGLRLIYYSQIVNDFQKGDIAEGYSVSREKKESFPLTVTSAQKNPTAFYLCASSRPPETQYFGPGTRLLVL.

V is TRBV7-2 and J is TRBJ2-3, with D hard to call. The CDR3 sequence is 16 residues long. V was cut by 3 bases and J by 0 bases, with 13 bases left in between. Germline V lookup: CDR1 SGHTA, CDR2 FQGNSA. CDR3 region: CASSFGQAPSTDTQYF. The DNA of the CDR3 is TGTGCCAGCAGCTTCGGGCAGGCGCCCAGCACAGATACGCAGTATTTT.

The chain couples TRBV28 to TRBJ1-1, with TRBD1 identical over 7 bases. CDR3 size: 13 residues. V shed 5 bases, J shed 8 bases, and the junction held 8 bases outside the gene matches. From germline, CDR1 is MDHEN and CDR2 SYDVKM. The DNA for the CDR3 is TGTGCCAGCAGTCGATTCCGGGACAGAGAAGCTTTCTTT. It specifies CASSRFRDREAFF.

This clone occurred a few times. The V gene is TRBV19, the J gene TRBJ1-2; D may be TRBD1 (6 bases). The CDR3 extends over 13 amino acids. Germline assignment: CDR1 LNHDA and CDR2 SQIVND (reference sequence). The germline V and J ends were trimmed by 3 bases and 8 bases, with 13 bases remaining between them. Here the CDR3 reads CASSIMAGVGYTF. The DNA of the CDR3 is TGTGCCAGTAGTATTATGGCAGGGGTAGGCTACACCTTC.

The CDR3 here is CASSPNAGGYGYTF. The CDR3 region has the DNA TGTGCCAGCAGCCCGAATGCAGGGGGCTATGGCTACACCTTC. The chain combines TRBV7-2 with TRBJ1-2, with 7 nucleotides matching TRBD1. The CDR3 contains 14 residues. Germline lookup yields CDR1 SGHTA and CDR2 FQGNSA. V trimming: 5 bases; J trimming: 4 bases; junction bases outside the gene matches: 7.

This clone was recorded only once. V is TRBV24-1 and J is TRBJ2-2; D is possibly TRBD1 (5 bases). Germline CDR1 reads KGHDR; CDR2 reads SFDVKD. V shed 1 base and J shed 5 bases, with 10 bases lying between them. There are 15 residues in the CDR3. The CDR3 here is CATSDLARDTGELFF. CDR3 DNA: TGTGCCACCAGTGATTTAGCCAGGGATACCGGGGAGCTGTTTTTT.

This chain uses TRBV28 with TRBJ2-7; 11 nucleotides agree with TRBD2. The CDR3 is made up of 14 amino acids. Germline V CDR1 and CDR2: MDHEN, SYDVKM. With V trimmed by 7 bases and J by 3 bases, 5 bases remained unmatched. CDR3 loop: CASKLAGGGYEQYF. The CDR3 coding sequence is TGTGCCAGCAAATTAGCGGGAGGGGGCTACGAGCAGTACTTC.

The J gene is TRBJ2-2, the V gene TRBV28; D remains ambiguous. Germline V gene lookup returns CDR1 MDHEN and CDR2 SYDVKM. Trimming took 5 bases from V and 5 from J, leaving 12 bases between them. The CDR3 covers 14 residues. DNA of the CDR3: TGTGCCAGCAGTCCCCGCAGTAAAACCGGGGAGCTGTTTTTT. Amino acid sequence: CASSPRSKTGELFF.

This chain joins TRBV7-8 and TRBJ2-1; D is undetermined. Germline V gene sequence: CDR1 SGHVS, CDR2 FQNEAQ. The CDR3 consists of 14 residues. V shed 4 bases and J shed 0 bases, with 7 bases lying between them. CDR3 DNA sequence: TGTGCCAGCAGCTCTTACGACTCCTACAATGAGCAGTTCTTC. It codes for CASSSYDSYNEQFF.

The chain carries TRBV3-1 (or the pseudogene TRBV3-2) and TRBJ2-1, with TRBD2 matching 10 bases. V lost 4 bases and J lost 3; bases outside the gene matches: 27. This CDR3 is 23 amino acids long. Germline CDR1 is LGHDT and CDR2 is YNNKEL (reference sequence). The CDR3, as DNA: TGTGCCAGCAGCCGAGGCGGGGGGGGCGTTGAGGTAGCGGGAGGCAGTCTCTACAATGAGCAGTTCTTC. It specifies CASSRGGGGVEVAGGSLYNEQFF.